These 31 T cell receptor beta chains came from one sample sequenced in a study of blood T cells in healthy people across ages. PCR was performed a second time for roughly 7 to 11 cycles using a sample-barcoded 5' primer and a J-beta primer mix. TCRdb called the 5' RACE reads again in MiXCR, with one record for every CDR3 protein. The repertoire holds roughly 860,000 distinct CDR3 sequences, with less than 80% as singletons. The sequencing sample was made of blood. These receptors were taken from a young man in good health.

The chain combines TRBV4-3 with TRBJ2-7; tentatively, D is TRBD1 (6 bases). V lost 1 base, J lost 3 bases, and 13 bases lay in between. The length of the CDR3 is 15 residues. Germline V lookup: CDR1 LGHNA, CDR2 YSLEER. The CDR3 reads CASSQGQGKVYEQYF. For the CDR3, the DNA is TGCGCCAGCAGCCAAGGGCAGGGGAAAGTCTACGAGCAGTACTTC.

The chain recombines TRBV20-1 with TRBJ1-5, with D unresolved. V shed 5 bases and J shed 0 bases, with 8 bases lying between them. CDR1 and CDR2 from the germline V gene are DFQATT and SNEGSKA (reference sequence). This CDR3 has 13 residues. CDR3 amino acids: CSASKNSNQPQHF. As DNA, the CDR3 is TGCAGTGCTTCGAAGAATAGCAATCAGCCCCAGCATTTT.

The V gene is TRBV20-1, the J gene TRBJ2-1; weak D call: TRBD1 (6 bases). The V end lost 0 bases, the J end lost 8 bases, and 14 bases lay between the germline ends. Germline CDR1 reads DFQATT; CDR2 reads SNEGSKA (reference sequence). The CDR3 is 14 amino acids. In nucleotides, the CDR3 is TGCAGTGCTAGAGATGGGGCAGGGGCTTATGAGCAGTTCTTC. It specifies CSARDGAGAYEQFF.

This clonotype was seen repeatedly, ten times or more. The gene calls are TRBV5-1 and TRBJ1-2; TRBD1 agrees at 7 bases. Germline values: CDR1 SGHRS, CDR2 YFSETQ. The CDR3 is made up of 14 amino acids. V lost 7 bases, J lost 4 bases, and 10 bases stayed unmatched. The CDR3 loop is CASAYGAGGYGYTF. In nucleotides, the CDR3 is TGCGCCAGCGCCTACGGGGCAGGGGGCTATGGCTACACCTTC. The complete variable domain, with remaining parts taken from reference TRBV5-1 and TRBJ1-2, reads KAGVTQTPRYLIKTRGQQVTLSCSPISGHRSVSWYQQTPGQGLQFLFEYFSETQRNKGNFPGRFSGRQFSNSRSEMNVSTLELGDSALYLCASAYGAGGYGYTFGSGTRLTVV.

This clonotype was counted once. The CDR3 DNA reads as TGCGCCAGCAGCCCTGGGCGGGAGTACAATGAGCAGTTCTTC. Amino acid sequence: CASSPGREYNEQFF. The genes are TRBV4-3 and TRBJ2-1; TRBD2 matches at 7 bases. V lost 4 bases and J lost 4; bases outside the gene matches: 4. CDR3 length: 14 amino acids. Germline lookup yields CDR1 LGHNA and CDR2 YSLEER.

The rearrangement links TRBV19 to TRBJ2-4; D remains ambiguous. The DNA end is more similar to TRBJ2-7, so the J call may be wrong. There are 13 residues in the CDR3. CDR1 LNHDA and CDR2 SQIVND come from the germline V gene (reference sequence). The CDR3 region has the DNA TGTGCCAGTAGTGGAGCAGGCCCCTACGAGCAGTACTTC. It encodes CASSGAGPYEQYF.

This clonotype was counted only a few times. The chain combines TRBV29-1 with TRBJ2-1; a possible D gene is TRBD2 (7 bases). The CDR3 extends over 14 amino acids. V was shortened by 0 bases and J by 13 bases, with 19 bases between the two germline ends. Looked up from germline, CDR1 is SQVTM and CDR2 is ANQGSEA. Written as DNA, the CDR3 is TGCAGCGTTGAAGATCTTAGGGGGGGCCATGGACAGTTCTTC. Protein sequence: CSVEDLRGGHGQFF.

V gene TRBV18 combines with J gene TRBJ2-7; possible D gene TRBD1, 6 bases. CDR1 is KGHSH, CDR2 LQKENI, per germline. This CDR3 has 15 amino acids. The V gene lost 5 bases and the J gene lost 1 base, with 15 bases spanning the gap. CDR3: CASSTSGVTSYEQYF. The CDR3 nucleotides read TGTGCCAGCTCAACATCAGGGGTGACGTCCTACGAGCAGTACTTC.

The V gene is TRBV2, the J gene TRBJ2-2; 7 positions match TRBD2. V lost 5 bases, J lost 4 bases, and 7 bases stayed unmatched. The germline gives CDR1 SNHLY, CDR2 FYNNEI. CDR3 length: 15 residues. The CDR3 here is CASSPAGLGTGELFF. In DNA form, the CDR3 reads TGTGCCAGCAGTCCAGCGGGACTCGGCACCGGGGAGCTGTTTTTT.

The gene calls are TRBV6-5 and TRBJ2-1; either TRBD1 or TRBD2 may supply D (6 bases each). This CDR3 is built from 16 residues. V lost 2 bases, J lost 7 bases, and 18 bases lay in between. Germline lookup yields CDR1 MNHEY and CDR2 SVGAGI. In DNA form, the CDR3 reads TGTGCCAGCAGTTACGGGGGGCCACACGTTCGGAATGAGCAGTTCTTC. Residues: CASSYGGPHVRNEQFF.

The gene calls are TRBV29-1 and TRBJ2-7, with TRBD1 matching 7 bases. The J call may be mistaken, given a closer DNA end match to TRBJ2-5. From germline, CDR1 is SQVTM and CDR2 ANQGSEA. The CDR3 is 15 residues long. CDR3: CSAQAEDRVWETQYF. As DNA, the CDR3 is TGCAGCGCCCAAGCCGAAGACAGGGTTTGGGAGACCCAGTACTTC.

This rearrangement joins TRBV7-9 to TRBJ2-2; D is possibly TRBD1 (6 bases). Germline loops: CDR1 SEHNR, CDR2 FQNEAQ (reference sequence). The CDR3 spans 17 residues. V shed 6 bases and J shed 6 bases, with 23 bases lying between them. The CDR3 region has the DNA TGTGCCAGCAGGTTCGCTACCGGGACATCCGGACCCGGGGAGCTGTTTTTT. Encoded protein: CASRFATGTSGPGELFF.

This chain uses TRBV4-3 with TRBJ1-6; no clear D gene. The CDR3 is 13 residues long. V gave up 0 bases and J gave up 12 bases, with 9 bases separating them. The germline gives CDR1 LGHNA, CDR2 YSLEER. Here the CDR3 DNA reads TGCGCCAGCAGCCAAGAGGCCCAAGGACCCCTCCACTTT. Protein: CASSQEAQGPLHF.

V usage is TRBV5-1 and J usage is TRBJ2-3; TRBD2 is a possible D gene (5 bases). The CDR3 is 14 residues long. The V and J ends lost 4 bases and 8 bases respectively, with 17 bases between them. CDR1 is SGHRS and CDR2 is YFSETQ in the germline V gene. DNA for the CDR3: TGCGCCAGCAGCCCGCCAGGTCTAGCTAGTACGCAGTATTTT. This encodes CASSPPGLASTQYF.

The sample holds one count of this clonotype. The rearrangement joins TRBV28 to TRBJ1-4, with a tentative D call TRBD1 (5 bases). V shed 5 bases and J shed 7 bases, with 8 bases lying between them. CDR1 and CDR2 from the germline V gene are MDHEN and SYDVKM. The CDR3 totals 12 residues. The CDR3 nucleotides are TGTGCCAGCAGTGCAGGGTTTGAAAAACTGTTTTTT. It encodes CASSAGFEKLFF.

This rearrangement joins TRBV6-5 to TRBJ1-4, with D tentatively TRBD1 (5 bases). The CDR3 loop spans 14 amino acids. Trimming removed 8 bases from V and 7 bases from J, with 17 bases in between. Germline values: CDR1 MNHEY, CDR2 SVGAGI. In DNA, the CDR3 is TGTGCCAGCGGGGCGGCGGAGGGAAGTGAAAAACTGTTTTTT. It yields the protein CASGAAEGSEKLFF.

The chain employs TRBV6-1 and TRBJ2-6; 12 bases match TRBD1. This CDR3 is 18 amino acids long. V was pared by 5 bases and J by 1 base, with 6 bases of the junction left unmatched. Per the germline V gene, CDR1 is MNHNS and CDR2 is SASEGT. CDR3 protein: CASSHTGQGASGANVLTF. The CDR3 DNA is TGTGCCAGCAGTCATACGGGACAGGGGGCATCTGGGGCCAACGTCCTGACTTTC.

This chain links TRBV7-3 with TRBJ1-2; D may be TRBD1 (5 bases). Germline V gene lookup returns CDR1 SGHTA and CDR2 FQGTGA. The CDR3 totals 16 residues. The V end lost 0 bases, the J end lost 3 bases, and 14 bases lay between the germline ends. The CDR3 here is CASSLTVQGTYYGYTF. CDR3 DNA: TGTGCCAGCAGCTTAACGGTGCAGGGCACGTACTATGGCTACACCTTC.

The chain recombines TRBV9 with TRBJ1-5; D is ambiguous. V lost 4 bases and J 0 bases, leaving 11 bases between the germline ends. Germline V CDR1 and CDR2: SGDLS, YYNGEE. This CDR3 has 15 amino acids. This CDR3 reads CASSQGDYSNQPQHF. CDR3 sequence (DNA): TGTGCCAGCAGCCAAGGTGATTATAGCAATCAGCCCCAGCATTTT.

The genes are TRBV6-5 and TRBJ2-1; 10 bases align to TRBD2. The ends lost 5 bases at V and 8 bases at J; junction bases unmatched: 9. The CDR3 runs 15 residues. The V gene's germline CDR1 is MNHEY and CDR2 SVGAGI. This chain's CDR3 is CASSPRSGGTYEQFF. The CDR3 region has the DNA TGTGCCAGCAGTCCTCGTAGCGGGGGGACGTATGAGCAGTTCTTC.

This CDR3 is CSARDIGEATEKLFF. Written as DNA, the CDR3 is TGCAGTGCTAGAGATATAGGGGAGGCGACTGAAAAACTGTTTTTT. The chain joins TRBV20-1 to TRBJ1-4, with a possible D match to TRBD1 (5 bases). The CDR3 has 15 amino acids. Germline V gene data show CDR1 as DFQATT and CDR2 as SNEGSKA (reference sequence). V was trimmed by 0 bases and J by 7 bases, leaving 15 bases between them.

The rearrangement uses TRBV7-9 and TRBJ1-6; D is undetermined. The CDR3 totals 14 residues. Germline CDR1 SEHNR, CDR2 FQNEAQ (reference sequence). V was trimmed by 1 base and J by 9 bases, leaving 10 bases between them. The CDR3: CASSLGRPSSPLHF. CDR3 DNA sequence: TGTGCCAGCAGCTTAGGTCGCCCAAGTTCACCCCTCCACTTT.

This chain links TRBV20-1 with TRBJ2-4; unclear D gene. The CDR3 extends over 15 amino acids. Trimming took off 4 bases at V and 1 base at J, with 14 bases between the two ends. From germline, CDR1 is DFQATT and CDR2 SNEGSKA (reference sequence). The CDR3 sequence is CSATTPNRAKNIQYF. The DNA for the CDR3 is TGCAGTGCTACCACACCCAACCGGGCCAAAAACATTCAGTACTTC.

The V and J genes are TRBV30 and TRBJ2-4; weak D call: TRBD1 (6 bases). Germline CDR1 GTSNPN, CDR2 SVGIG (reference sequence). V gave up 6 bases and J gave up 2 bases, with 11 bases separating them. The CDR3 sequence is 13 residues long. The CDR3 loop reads CACLGTSKNIQYF. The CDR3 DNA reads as TGTGCCTGCCTCGGGACATCCAAAAACATTCAGTACTTC.

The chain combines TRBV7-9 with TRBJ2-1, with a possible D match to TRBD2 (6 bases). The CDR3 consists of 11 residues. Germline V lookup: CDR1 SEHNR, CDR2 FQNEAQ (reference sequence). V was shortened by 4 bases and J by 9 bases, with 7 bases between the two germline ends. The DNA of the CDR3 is TGTGCCAGCAGCTGGGACTCTGAGCAGTTCTTC. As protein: CASSWDSEQFF.

The CDR3 bases are TGTGCCAGCAGTTTGCGGGACAGGAACTACGAGCAGTACTTC. This gives the protein CASSLRDRNYEQYF. V is TRBV28 and J is TRBJ2-5; TRBD1 matches 8 bases. The end of the DNA fits TRBJ2-7 better, so the J call may be wrong. The CDR3 length is 14 residues. From germline, CDR1 is MDHEN and CDR2 SYDVKM.

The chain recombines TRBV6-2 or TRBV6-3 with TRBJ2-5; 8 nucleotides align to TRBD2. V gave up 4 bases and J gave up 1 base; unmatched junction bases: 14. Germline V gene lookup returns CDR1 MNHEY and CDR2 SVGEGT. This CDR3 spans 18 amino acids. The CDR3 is CASSLGRLAGDLQETQYF. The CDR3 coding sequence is TGTGCCAGCAGTTTGGGGCGTCTAGCGGGCGACCTCCAAGAGACCCAGTACTTC.

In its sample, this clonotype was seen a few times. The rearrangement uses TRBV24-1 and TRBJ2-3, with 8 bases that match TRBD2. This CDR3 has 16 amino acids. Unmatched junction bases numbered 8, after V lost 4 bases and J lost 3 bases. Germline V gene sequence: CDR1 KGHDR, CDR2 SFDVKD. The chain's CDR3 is CATSDPGLGLTDTQYF. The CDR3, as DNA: TGTGCCACCAGTGACCCGGGACTAGGGTTAACAGATACGCAGTATTTT.

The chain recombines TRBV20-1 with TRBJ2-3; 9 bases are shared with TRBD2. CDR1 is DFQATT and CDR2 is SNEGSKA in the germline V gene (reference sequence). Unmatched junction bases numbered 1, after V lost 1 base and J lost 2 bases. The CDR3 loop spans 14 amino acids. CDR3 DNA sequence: TGCAGTGCTAGAGGCGGGGGGGCCACAGATACGCAGTATTTT. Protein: CSARGGGATDTQYF.

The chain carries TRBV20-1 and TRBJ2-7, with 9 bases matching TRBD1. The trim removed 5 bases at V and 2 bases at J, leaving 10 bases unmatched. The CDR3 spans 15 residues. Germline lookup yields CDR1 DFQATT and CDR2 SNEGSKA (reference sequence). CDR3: CSARVAGQGTYEQYF. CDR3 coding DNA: TGCAGTGCTCGGGTCGCGGGACAGGGTACCTACGAGCAGTACTTC.

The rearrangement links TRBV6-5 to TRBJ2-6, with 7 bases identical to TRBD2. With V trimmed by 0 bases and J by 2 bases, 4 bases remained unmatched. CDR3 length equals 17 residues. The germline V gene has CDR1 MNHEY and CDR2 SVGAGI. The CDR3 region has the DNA TGTGCCAGCAGTTACTCTAGCAGCGGGGCTGGGGCCAACGTCCTGACTTTC. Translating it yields CASSYSSSGAGANVLTF.